The T cell receptor (beta chain) described here comes from a study of T-cell reconstitution after alpha-beta-depleted transplantation in children. CDR3 size: 16 residues. Germline V lookup: CDR1 MGHRA, CDR2 YSYEKL. J lost 7 bases, V lost 3 bases, and 10 bases had no gene match. It was with unique molecular identifiers that the TCRbeta library was prepared. TCRdb reprocessed the PCR reads via MiXCR and lists one record per CDR3 protein. This sample has 380,000 or so distinct CDR3 sequences, with roughly 15% found just once. The sequence was obtained from a human donor who donated a stem cell graft to a child with Fanconi anemia. The source material was PBMCs, sampled from the stem cell graft. The rearrangement uses TRBV4-1 and TRBJ2-1; TRBD1 agrees at 9 bases. The CDR3 is CASSQATGGEANEQFF. CDR3 DNA: TGCGCCAGCAGCCAGGCCACAGGGGGCGAGGCGAATGAGCAGTTCTTC.